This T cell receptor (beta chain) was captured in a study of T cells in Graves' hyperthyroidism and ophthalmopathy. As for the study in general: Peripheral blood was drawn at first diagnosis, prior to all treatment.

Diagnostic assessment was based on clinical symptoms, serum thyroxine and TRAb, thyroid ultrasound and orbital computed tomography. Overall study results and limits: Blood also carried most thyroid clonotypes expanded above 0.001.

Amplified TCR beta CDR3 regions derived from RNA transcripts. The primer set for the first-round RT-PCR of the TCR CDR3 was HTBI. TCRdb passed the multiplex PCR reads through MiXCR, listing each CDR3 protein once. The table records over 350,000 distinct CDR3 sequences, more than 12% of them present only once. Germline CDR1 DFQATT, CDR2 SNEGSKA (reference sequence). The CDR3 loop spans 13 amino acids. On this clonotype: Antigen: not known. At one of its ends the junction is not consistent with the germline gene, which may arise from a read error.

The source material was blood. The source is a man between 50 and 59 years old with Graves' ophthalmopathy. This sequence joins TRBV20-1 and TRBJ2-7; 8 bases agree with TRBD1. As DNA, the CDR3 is TGCGGTGCTAGCGACAGGGGATGGTACGAGCAGTACTTC. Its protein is CGASDRGWYEQYF.